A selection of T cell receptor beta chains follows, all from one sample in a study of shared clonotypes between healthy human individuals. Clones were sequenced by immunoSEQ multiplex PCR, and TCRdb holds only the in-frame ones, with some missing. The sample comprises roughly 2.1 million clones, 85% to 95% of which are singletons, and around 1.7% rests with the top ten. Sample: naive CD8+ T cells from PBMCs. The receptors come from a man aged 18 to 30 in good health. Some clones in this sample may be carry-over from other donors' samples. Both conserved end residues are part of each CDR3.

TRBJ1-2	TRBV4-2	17	CASSARDREGGMGGYTF
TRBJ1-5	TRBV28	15	CASSLLSGGNQPQHF
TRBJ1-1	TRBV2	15	CASSAWTPSNTEAFF
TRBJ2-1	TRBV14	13	CASSPRNSWEQFF
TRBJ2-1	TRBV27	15	CASSPGTSVYNEQFF
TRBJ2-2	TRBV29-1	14	CSVERGQGTGELFF
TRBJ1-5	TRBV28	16	CASSPIPNYSNQPQHF
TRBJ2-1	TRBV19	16	CASSSRTGPSYNEQFF
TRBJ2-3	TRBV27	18	CASSLSGEPGLGGATQYF
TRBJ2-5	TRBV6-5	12	CASSSTQGTQYF
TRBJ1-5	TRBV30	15	CAWSGPEHDNQPQHF
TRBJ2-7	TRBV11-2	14	CASSLSAGTHEQYF
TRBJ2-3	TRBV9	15	CASSPGGGMSDTQYF
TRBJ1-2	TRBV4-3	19	CASSPPLRTGDGLSYGYTF
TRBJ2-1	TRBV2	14	CADSPGGPYNEQFF
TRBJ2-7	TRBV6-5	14	CASSSWTGMYEQYF
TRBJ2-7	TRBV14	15	CASSQFPSRNYEQYF
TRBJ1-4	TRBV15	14	CATSSLGSNEKLFF
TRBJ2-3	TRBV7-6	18	CASSPAQVVGGRADTQYF
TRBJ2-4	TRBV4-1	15	CASSQGGTGKNIQYF
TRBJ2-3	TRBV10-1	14	CASSEAGGEDTQYF
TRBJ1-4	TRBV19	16	CASSPGQGATNEKLFF
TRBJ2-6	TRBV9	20	CASSDNVQGQRSSGANVLTF
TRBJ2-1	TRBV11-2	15	CASSWGQGAINEQFF
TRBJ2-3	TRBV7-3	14	CASSRGESTDTQYF
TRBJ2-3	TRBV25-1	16	CASSDSDTSRTDTQYF
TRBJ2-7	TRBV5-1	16	CASSSVGGSLLDEQYF
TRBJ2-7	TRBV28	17	CASSLETGTSASYEQYF